The T cell receptor beta chain under discussion was sequenced for a study of T cell changes during pregnancy in multiple sclerosis. The sample holds one count of this clone. CDR3 length equals 14 residues. Germline V gene data show CDR1 as MNHNS and CDR2 as SASEGT. With 7 bases clipped from V and 5 bases from J, the junction kept 5 bases outside the gene matches. The assay was immunoSEQ multiplex PCR, and TCRdb's table has in-frame clones only and misses some. The data show some 46,000 clones, around 90% seen once. The sequence was collected from a female donor with multiple sclerosis, enrolled in a pregnancy study. The chain recombines TRBV6-1 with TRBJ1-5, with 10 bases that match TRBD1. Sequencing was performed on CD4+ T cells from peripheral blood mononuclear cells, taken after pregnancy. In DNA, the CDR3 is TGTGCCAGCATCTGGACAGGGGGGGATCAGCCCCAGCATTTT. The encoded protein is CASIWTGGDQPQHF.